The 31 T cell receptor beta chains listed next were all sequenced from one sample in a study of graft-versus-host responses after intestinal transplantation. Profiled with immunoSEQ multiplex PCR; TCRdb holds only in-frame clones, not every one. The data contain nearly 100,000 clones, 80% to 95% of them singletons. This sample comprised PBMCs, obtained roughly 68 weeks after intestinal transplant. The receptors were gathered from a human patient who received an intestinal transplant, so some T cells may come from the graft donor.

The J gene is TRBJ2-7, the V gene TRBV6-5; D is unresolved. The CDR3 covers 16 residues. CDR1 MNHEY and CDR2 SVGAGI come from the germline V gene. The V end lost 0 bases, the J end lost 0 bases, and 12 bases lay between the germline ends. CDR3 region: CASSYSIGAISYEQYF. The CDR3 DNA follows: TGTGCCAGCAGTTACTCGATAGGTGCTATCTCCTACGAGCAGTACTTC.

The chain uses TRBV19 and TRBJ1-1, with D unclear. CDR1 is LNHDA, CDR2 SQIVND, per germline (reference sequence). The CDR3 has 13 residues. With 3 bases removed from V and 10 bases from J, the gap between germline ends came to 15 bases. The CDR3 region has the DNA TGTGCCAGTAGTATCGGGCCAAAGGCTGGAGCTTTCTTT. This codes for CASSIGPKAGAFF.

The chain couples TRBV18 to TRBJ1-2, with TRBD1 as a possible D gene (6 bases). Germline values: CDR1 KGHSH, CDR2 LQKENI. The CDR3 consists of 15 residues. Trimming pared 3 bases from V and 2 bases from J, leaving 13 bases between. CDR3 sequence reads: CASSPGHDPNYGYTF. The CDR3 region has the DNA TGTGCCAGCTCACCGGGACACGACCCCAACTATGGCTACACCTTC.

V gene TRBV5-1 combines with J gene TRBJ1-6, with 9 bases matching TRBD1. V shed 4 bases, J shed 7 bases, and the junction held 3 bases outside the gene matches. This CDR3 has 14 residues. Germline CDR1 SGHRS, CDR2 YFSETQ. Here the CDR3 reads CASSPGQGNSPLHF. CDR3 coding DNA: TGCGCCAGCAGCCCCGGACAGGGGAATTCACCCCTCCACTTT.

In nucleotides, the CDR3 is TGTGCCAGCAGCGTAGGAGGGGCAGAGTCCTATGGCTACACCTTC. Its protein product is CASSVGGAESYGYTF. V usage is TRBV9 and J usage is TRBJ1-2; TRBD1 might be the D (5 bases). The CDR3 is 15 residues long. Germline lookup yields CDR1 SGDLS and CDR2 YYNGEE. The V end lost 0 bases, the J end lost 4 bases, and 13 bases lay between the germline ends.

The DNA of the CDR3 is TGTGCCAGCAGTTACGGCAGGGGGGGTTCACCCCTCCACTTT. It specifies CASSYGRGGSPLHF. The chain joins TRBV6-5 to TRBJ1-6; 7 nucleotides match TRBD1. J gave up 9 bases and V 2 bases, and 4 bases lay outside the gene matches. The CDR3 sequence is 14 residues long. The germline V gene has CDR1 MNHEY and CDR2 SVGAGI.

The gene calls are TRBV12-5 and TRBJ2-2; no firm D call. Germline V gene lookup returns CDR1 LGHNT and CDR2 FRNRAP. This CDR3 spans 16 amino acids. The V gene lost 6 bases and the J gene lost 7 bases, with 21 bases spanning the gap. The chain's CDR3 is CASGRTSNSGSGELFF. The CDR3 bases are TGTGCTAGTGGCCGTACCAGTAACTCTGGTAGCGGGGAGCTGTTTTTT.

The J gene is TRBJ2-5, the V gene TRBV5-1; D is unresolved. Per the germline V gene, CDR1 is SGHRS and CDR2 is YFSETQ. The V end was cut by 2 bases, the J end by 5 bases, with 16 bases between. The CDR3 runs 15 residues. CDR3 protein: CASSLRDGAGETQYF. CDR3 bases: TGCGCCAGCAGCTTACGAGATGGTGCCGGGGAGACCCAGTACTTC.

The J gene is TRBJ2-1, the V gene TRBV27; maybe TRBD2 (6 bases). This CDR3 comprises 15 residues. Looked up from germline, CDR1 is MNHEY and CDR2 is SMNVEV (reference sequence). V was cut by 3 bases and J by 2 bases, with 11 bases left in between. The CDR3 DNA is TGTGCCAGCAGTTTTGGCGGGGTTCCCTACAATGAGCAGTTCTTC. This sequence encodes CASSFGGVPYNEQFF.

The chain is built from TRBV7-9 and TRBJ1-1; D is unclear. The CDR3 extends over 14 amino acids. Germline CDR1 reads SEHNR; CDR2 reads FQNEAQ (reference sequence). V dropped 1 base and J dropped 1 base, with 7 bases sitting between them. CDR3 DNA sequence: TGTGCCAGCAGCTTAGGAGCCCCGAACACTGAAGCTTTCTTT. Its protein is CASSLGAPNTEAFF.

The chain couples TRBV7-9 to TRBJ2-1; the D is unclear. The germline CDR1 and CDR2 sequences are SEHNR and FQNEAQ (reference sequence). This CDR3 has 16 residues. V lost 1 base and J lost 5, with 15 bases in between. Here the CDR3 DNA reads TGTGCCAGCAGCTTAGGGTGGCCTTTAGTAGACAATGAGCAGTTCTTC. Amino acids: CASSLGWPLVDNEQFF.

The gene calls are TRBV6-1 and TRBJ2-7; a possible D gene is TRBD1 (5 bases). Germline V lookup: CDR1 MNHNS, CDR2 SASEGT. There are 14 residues in the CDR3. Trimming took 6 bases from V and 3 from J, leaving 15 bases between them. The CDR3 nucleotides are TGTGCCAGCAGGGGTTCCAGGGATGACTACGAGCAGTACTTC. This encodes CASRGSRDDYEQYF.

The rearrangement links TRBV5-1 to TRBJ2-1, with TRBD2 identical over 9 bases. This CDR3 is built from 17 residues. Germline V gene data show CDR1 as SGHRS and CDR2 as YFSETQ. V lost 2 bases to trimming and J lost 2 bases; unmatched junction nucleotides: 8. CDR3 sequence: CASSLGGTSLPYNEQFF. DNA for the CDR3: TGCGCCAGCAGCTTAGGGGGGACTAGCCTCCCCTACAATGAGCAGTTCTTC. Using reference TRBV5-1 and TRBJ2-1 for the parts outside the CDR3, the full variable domain is KAGVTQTPRYLIKTRGQQVTLSCSPISGHRSVSWYQQTPGQGLQFLFEYFSETQRNKGNFPGRFSGRQFSNSRSEMNVSTLELGDSALYLCASSLGGTSLPYNEQFFGPGTRLTVL.

The chain has TRBV9 and TRBJ1-3; D perhaps matches TRBD1 (5 bases). Germline lookup yields CDR1 SGDLS and CDR2 YYNGEE. The CDR3 extends over 15 amino acids. Trimming took off 4 bases at V and 0 bases at J, with 11 bases between the two ends. CDR3 amino acids: CASSPLRGSGNTIYF. CDR3 in DNA: TGTGCCAGCAGCCCCCTGAGGGGCTCTGGAAACACCATATATTTT.

The chain couples TRBV29-1 to TRBJ1-5, with TRBD1 matching 8 bases. The germline V gene has CDR1 SQVTM and CDR2 ANQGSEA. CDR3 size: 12 residues. The CDR3, as DNA: TGCAGGAGACAGGGGCAAGGTCAGCCCCAGCATTTT. It specifies CRRQGQGQPQHF.

This chain uses TRBV9 with TRBJ2-5; 9 nucleotides match TRBD2. This CDR3 comprises 17 residues. Trimming at V came to 3 bases and at J to 5 bases, leaving 14 bases not matched to a gene. Germline V gives CDR1 SGDLS, CDR2 YYNGEE. The CDR3 DNA reads TGTGCCAGCAGCGACGCCCCAGCGGGGGGCGACAGGGAGACCCAGTACTTC. Translation gives CASSDAPAGGDRETQYF.

This clone was seen only a few times. The rearrangement uses TRBV19 and TRBJ1-5; D unresolved. V lost 7 bases to trimming and J lost 0 bases, with 10 bases between them. From germline, CDR1 is LNHDA and CDR2 SQIVND (reference sequence). The CDR3 contains 14 residues. The CDR3 region is CASTVGYSNQPQHF. In DNA, the CDR3 is TGTGCCAGTACGGTGGGTTATAGCAATCAGCCCCAGCATTTT.

This sequence joins TRBV2 and TRBJ2-1; D not resolved. Deletions cut 5 bases from V and 0 bases from J, with 8 bases between. From germline, CDR1 is SNHLY and CDR2 FYNNEI. The CDR3 runs to 14 residues. CDR3 DNA: TGTGCCAGCAGTAGTTGGGACTCCTACAATGAGCAGTTCTTC. It codes for CASSSWDSYNEQFF.

The chain carries TRBV2 and TRBJ1-2; 9 positions match TRBD1. Unmatched junction bases numbered 1, after V lost 7 bases and J lost 7 bases. There are 11 residues in the CDR3. Per the germline V gene, CDR1 is SNHLY and CDR2 is FYNNEI. This chain's CDR3 is CASNRGLGYTF. The CDR3, as DNA: TGTGCCAGCAACAGGGGGCTTGGCTACACCTTC.

V is TRBV6-5 and J is TRBJ1-2; TRBD1 might be the D (6 bases). Per germline, CDR1 MNHEY and CDR2 SVGAGI. The CDR3 totals 12 residues. Trimming shortened V by 6 bases and J by 6 bases, and 11 bases separated the two germline ends. The CDR3 protein is CASSQGYHGYTF. DNA of the CDR3: TGTGCCAGCAGCCAGGGGTATCATGGCTACACCTTC.

The chain employs TRBV29-1 and TRBJ1-1; no firm D call. Looked up from germline, CDR1 is SQVTM and CDR2 is ANQGSEA. Trimming left V 7 bases short and J 1 base short, with 10 bases between. The CDR3 covers 12 residues. In DNA form, the CDR3 reads TGCAGCGCCTCCAGCGGGAACACTGAAGCTTTCTTT. Its translation is CSASSGNTEAFF.

V gene TRBV15 combines with J gene TRBJ1-4; D uncertain. The V and J ends lost 1 base and 8 bases respectively, with 14 bases between them. The CDR3 extends over 15 amino acids. Germline CDR1 is LNHNV and CDR2 is YYDKDF (reference sequence). The CDR3 spells CATSRGSGIGEKLFF. The CDR3, as DNA: TGTGCCACCAGCAGAGGGTCTGGGATAGGGGAAAAACTGTTTTTT.

The chain employs TRBV4-2 and TRBJ2-2; no reliable D call. Germline V lookup: CDR1 LGHNA, CDR2 YNFKEQ. CDR3 size: 16 residues. With 1 base removed from V and 7 bases from J, the gap between germline ends came to 16 bases. The CDR3 is CASSQVIWTRDGELFF. For the CDR3, the DNA is TGTGCCAGCAGCCAAGTGATCTGGACCCGAGACGGGGAGCTGTTTTTT.

The rearrangement links TRBV15 to TRBJ2-5, with D possibly being TRBD1 (5 bases). Trimming took off 0 bases at V and 2 bases at J, with 10 bases between the two ends. The CDR3 has 15 residues. The germline V gene encodes CDR1 LNHNV and CDR2 YYDKDF (reference sequence). The CDR3 bases are TGTGCCACCAGCAGAGATAGGGGTCAACAAGAGACCCAGTACTTC. Protein product: CATSRDRGQQETQYF. Supplemented by reference TRBV15 and TRBJ2-5, the full variable domain reads DAMVIQNPRYQVTQFGKPVTLSCSQTLNHNVMYWYQQKSSQAPKLLFHYYDKDFNNEADTPDNFQSRRPNTSFCFLDIRSPGLGDTAMYLCATSRDRGQQETQYFGPGTRLLVL.

The genes are TRBV2 and TRBJ2-7; D not certain. This CDR3 comprises 17 residues. V was shortened by 3 bases and J by 0 bases, with 18 bases between the two germline ends. CDR1 and CDR2 (germline): SNHLY, FYNNEI. The CDR3 DNA sequence: TGTGCCAGCAGTGATGGGCCAAGGACGCTCGACTCCTACGAGCAGTACTTC. The encoded protein is CASSDGPRTLDSYEQYF.

The gene calls are TRBV18 and TRBJ1-1; D is uncertain. Germline V gene data show CDR1 as KGHSH and CDR2 as LQKENI. With 6 bases removed from V and 7 bases from J, the gap between germline ends came to 24 bases. The CDR3 loop spans 16 amino acids. The CDR3 sequence: CASSPVRAGRQGEAFF. The CDR3 DNA sequence: TGTGCCAGCTCTCCCGTCCGAGCTGGCCGTCAAGGTGAAGCTTTCTTT.

Comment on this clone: Other DNA sequences of this sample code for an identical CDR3. The chain carries TRBV29-1 and TRBJ2-4, with a weak D call TRBD2 (7 bases). The CDR3 runs 16 residues. The V end lost 1 base, the J end lost 0 bases, and 13 bases lay between the germline ends. CDR1 is SQVTM and CDR2 is ANQGSEA in the germline V gene. This chain's CDR3 is CSVEGGGGKAKNIQYF. The CDR3 DNA is TGCAGCGTTGAAGGAGGGGGGGGGAAAGCCAAAAACATTCAGTACTTC. The complete variable domain, with remaining parts taken from reference TRBV29-1 and TRBJ2-4, reads SAVISQKPSRDICQRGTSLTIQCQVDSQVTMMFWYRQQPGQSLTLIATANQGSEATYESGFVIDKFPISRPNLTFSTLTVSNMSPEDSSIYLCSVEGGGGKAKNIQYFGAGTRLSVL.

This chain uses TRBV29-1 with TRBJ2-2, with D perhaps matching TRBD1 or TRBD2 (5 bases each). CDR3 length: 13 amino acids. Germline values: CDR1 SQVTM, CDR2 ANQGSEA. Trimming removed 3 bases from V and 5 bases from J, with 10 bases in between. The chain's CDR3 is CSVDRGATGELFF. The CDR3 DNA follows: TGCAGCGTTGATAGGGGAGCGACCGGGGAGCTGTTTTTT.

This clone has just a few counts. The CDR3: CASSDPYTLLGAFF. CDR3 sequence (DNA): TGTGCCAGCAGTGACCCGTATACTCTCCTGGGGGCTTTCTTT. The V gene is TRBV6-1, the J gene TRBJ1-1, with D unresolved. This CDR3 comprises 14 residues. Between the trimmed V and J ends, which lost 3 bases and 11 bases, there was a span of 19 bases. Germline V gives CDR1 MNHNS, CDR2 SASEGT.

The chain combines TRBV19 with TRBJ1-1, with 8 bases fitting TRBD1. Trimming took 2 bases from V and 4 from J; bases not matched to a gene: 9. The CDR3 totals 16 residues. CDR1 is LNHDA and CDR2 is SQIVND in the germline V gene (reference sequence). CDR3 nucleotide sequence: TGTGCCAGTAGTATATTCCTTCAGGGGGCGCGCACTGAAGCTTTCTTT. Protein: CASSIFLQGARTEAFF.

The chain recombines TRBV7-8 with TRBJ2-5, with D perhaps TRBD2 (5 bases). CDR3 length: 13 amino acids. The germline V gene encodes CDR1 SGHVS and CDR2 FQNEAQ. V lost 3 bases and J 5 bases, leaving 10 bases between the germline ends. The CDR3 region has the DNA TGTGCCAGCAGCTTCGCGGGTGGGGAGACCCAGTACTTC. Protein: CASSFAGGETQYF.